Listed below are T cell receptor beta chains from one sample, sequenced in a study of CD8 T cells in ankylosing spondylitis. TCRdb re-derived calls from the 5' RACE reads in MiXCR, one entry per CDR3 protein. In the table there are roughly 250,000 distinct CDR3 sequences, about 9.1% of which are singletons. The sequenced sample was blood, either unsorted or a sorted T cell fraction (not recorded which). These receptors all come from a male donor with ankylosing spondylitis or in good health (not recorded which). CDR3s include the opening cysteine and the closing phenylalanine or tryptophan. A row's size may be missing; if present it is once, few, many or a size class.

v_gene	abundance	CDR3aa
TRBV7-3	many	CASSLVSGNTIYF
TRBV5-1	NA	CASSLPAEEQYF
TRBV4-3	NA	CASSQSSMGNSPLHF
TRBV12-3/TRBV12-4	many	CASSLVATNEKLFF
TRBV7-2	many	CASSLVGTGSNEKLFF
TRBV3-1	NA	CASSLRGSTSGGANEQFF
TRBV6-5	many	CASSYSWSGSSYEQYF
TRBV20-1	few	CSASSGAGDYLYNEQFF
TRBV5-1	many	CASSEAGTQSFYYGYTF
TRBV5-4	NA	CASSPGQGAAHTGELFF
TRBV5-1	many	CASSLALAGGPDEQFF
TRBV4-2	NA	CASSQDVKGGEQYF
TRBV19	NA	CASRNGASSYNEQFF